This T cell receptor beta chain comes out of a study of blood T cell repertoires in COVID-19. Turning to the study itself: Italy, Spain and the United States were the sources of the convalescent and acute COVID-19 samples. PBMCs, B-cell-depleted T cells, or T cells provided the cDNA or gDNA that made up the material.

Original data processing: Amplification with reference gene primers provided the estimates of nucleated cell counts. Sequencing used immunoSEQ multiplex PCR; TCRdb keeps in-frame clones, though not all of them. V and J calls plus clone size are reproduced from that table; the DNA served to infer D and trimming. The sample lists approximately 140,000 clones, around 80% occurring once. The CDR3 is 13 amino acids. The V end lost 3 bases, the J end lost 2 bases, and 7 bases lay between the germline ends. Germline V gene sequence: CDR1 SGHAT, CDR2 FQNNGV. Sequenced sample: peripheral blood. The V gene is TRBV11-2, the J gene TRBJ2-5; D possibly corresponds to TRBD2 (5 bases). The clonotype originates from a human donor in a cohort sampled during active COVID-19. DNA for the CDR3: TGTGCCAGCAGCTTTGGGGAGCAAGAGACCCAGTACTTC. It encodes CASSFGEQETQYF.